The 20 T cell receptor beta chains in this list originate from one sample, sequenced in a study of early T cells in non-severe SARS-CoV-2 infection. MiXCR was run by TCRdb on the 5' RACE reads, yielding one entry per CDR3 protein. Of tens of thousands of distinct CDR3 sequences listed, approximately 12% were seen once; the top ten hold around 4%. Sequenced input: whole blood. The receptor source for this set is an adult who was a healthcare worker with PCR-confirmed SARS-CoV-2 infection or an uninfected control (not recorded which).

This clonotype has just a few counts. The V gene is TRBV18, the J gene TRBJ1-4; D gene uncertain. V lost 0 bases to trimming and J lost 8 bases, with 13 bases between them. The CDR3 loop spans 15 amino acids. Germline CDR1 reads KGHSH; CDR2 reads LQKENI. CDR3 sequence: CASSPPVSLDEKLFF. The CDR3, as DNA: TGTGCCAGCTCACCACCCGTATCCTTAGACGAAAAACTGTTTTTT.

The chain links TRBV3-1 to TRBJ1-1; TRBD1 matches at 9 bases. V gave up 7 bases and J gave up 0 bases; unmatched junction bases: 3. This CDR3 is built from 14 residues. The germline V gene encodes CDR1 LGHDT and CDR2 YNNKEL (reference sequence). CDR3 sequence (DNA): TGTGCCAGCATCGACAGGGGGTTGAACACTGAAGCTTTCTTT. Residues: CASIDRGLNTEAFF.

CDR3 residues: CASSYFQRESVDEQFF. CDR3 nucleotide sequence: TGTGCCAGCAGTTACTTTCAGCGGGAGTCGGTGGATGAGCAGTTCTTC. The chain combines TRBV6-2 or TRBV6-3 with TRBJ2-1; 8 positions agree with TRBD2. The CDR3 has 16 amino acids. The junction had 10 bases not matched to a gene; V was cut back by 1 base and J by 8 bases. The germline V gene encodes CDR1 MNHEY and CDR2 SVGEGT.

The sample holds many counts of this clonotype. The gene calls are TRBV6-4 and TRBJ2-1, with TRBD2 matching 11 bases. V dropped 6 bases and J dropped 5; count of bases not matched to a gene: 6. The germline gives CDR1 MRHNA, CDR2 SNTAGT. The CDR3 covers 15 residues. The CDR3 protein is CASSRLAGQNNEQFF. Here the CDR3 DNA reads TGTGCCAGCAGCAGACTAGCGGGACAAAACAATGAGCAGTTCTTC.

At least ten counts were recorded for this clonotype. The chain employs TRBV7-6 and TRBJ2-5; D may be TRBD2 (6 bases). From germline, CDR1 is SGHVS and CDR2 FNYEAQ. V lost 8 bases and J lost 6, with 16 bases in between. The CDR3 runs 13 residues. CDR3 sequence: CASSVGAGKTQYF. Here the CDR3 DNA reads TGTGCCAGCTCGGTTGGGGCGGGAAAGACCCAGTACTTC.

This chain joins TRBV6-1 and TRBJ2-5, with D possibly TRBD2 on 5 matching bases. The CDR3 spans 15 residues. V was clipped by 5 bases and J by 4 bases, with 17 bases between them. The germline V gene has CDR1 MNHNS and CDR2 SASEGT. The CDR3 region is CASSRDGLLGETQYF. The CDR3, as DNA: TGTGCCAGCAGTCGAGACGGACTGTTGGGAGAGACCCAGTACTTC.

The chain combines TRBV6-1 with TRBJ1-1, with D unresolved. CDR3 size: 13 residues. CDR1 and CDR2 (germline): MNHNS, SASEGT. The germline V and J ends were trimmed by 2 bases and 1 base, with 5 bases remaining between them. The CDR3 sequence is CASSEKWNTEAFF. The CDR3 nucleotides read TGTGCCAGCAGTGAAAAATGGAACACTGAAGCTTTCTTT.

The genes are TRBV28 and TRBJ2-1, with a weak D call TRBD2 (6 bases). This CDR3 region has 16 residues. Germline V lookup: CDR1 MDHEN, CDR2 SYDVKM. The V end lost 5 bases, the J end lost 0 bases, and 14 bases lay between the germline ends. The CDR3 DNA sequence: TGTGCCAGCAGTCCCACGGGAGTTAGCTCCTACAATGAGCAGTTCTTC. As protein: CASSPTGVSSYNEQFF.

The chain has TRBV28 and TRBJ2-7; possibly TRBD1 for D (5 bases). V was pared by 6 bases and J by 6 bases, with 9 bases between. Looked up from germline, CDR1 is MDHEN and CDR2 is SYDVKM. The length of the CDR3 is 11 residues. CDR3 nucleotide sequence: TGTGCCAGCAGCTCAGGGTTCGAGCAGTACTTC. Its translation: CASSSGFEQYF. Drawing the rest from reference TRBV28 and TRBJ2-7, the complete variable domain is DVKVTQSSRYLVKRTGEKVFLECVQDMDHENMFWYRQDPGLGLRLIYFSYDVKMKEKGDIPEGYSVSREKKERFSLILESASTNQTSMYLCASSSGFEQYFGPGTRLTVT.

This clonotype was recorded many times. The CDR3 region has the DNA TGTGCCAGCAGCGGCGGACAGCTAAACACAGATACGCAGTATTTT. Translating it yields CASSGGQLNTDTQYF. The chain carries TRBV9 and TRBJ2-3; D is possibly TRBD1 (6 bases). CDR3 size: 15 residues. V was cut by 3 bases and J by 2 bases, with 13 bases left in between. Germline CDR1 reads SGDLS; CDR2 reads YYNGEE.

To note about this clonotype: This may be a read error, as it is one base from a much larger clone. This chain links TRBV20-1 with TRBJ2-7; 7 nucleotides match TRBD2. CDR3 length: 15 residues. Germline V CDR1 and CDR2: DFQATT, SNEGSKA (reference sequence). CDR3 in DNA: TGCAGTGCTCCCCGGGTAAGCGGGGTGTTTTACGGGCAGTACTTC. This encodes CSAPRVSGVFYGQYF.

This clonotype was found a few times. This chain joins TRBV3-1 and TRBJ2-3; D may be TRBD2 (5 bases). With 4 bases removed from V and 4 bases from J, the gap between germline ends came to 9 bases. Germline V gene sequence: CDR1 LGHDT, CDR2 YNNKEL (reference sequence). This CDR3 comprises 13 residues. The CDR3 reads CASSLTRADTQYF. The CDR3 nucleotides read TGTGCCAGCAGCCTCACTAGGGCAGATACGCAGTATTTT.

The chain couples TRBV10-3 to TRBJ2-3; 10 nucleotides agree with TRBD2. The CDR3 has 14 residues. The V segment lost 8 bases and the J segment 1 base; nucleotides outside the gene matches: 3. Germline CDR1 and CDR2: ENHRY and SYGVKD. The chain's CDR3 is CAIQREGGTDTQYF. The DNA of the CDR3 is TGTGCCATCCAGCGGGAGGGCGGCACAGATACGCAGTATTTT.

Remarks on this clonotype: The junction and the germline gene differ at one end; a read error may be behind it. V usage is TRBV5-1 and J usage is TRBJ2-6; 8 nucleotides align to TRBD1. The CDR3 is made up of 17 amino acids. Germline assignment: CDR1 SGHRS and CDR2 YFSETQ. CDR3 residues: CASSLAGTGSGANVPTF. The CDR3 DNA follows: TGCGCCAGCAGCTTGGCAGGGACAGGCTCTGGGGCCAACGTCCCGACTTTC.

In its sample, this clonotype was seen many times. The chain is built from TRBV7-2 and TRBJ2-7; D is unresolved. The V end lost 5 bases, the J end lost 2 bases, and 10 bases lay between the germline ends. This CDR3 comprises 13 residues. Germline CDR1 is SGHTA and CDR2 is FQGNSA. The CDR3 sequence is CASSRRAAYEQYF. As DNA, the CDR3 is TGTGCCAGCAGCCGTAGGGCCGCCTACGAGCAGTACTTC.

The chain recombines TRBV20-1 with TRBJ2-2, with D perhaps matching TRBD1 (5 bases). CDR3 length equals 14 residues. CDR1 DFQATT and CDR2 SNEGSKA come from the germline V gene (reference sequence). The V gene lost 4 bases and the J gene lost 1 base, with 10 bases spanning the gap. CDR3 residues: CSANDRRNTGELFF. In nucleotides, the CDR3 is TGCAGTGCTAACGACAGAAGGAACACCGGGGAGCTGTTTTTT.

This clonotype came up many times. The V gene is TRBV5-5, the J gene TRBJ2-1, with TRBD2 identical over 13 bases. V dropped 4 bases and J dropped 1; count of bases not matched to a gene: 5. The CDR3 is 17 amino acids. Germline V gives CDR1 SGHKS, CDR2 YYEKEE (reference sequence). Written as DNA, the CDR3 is TGTGCCAGCAGCCCTGGACTAGCGGGGGTATCCTACAATGAGCAGTTCTTC. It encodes CASSPGLAGVSYNEQFF.

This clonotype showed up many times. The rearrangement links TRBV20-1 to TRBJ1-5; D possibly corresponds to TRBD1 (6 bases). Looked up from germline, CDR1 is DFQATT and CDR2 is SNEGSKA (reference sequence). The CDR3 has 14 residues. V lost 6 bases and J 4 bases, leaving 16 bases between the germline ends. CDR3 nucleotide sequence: TGCAGTGCGCCCGGGCCGGGGGCTAATCAGCCCCAGCATTTT. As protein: CSAPGPGANQPQHF.

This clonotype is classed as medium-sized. The CDR3 nucleotides are TGCGCCAGCAGCACGGGGACCGAGAGCTCCTACGAGCAGTACTTC. Encoded protein: CASSTGTESSYEQYF. This chain joins TRBV5-1 and TRBJ2-7; perhaps D is TRBD1 or TRBD2 (5 bases each). CDR3 size: 15 residues. Trimming stripped 4 bases from V and 0 bases from J, with 14 bases between. CDR1 and CDR2 (germline): SGHRS, YFSETQ.

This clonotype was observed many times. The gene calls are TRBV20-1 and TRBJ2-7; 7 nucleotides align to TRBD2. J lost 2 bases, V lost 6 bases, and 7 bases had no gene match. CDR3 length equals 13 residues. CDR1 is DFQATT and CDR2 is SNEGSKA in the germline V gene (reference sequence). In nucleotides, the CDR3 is TGCAGTGCGCAGACTAGCCTCCCCTACGAGCAGTACTTC. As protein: CSAQTSLPYEQYF.